This T cell receptor (beta chain) derives from a study of blood T cells in healthy people across ages. The CDR3 is made up of 13 amino acids. Germline assignment: CDR1 ENHRY and CDR2 SYGVKD. V was cut by 4 bases and J by 5 bases, with 11 bases left in between. In terms of origin and age, donors were healthy Caucasian individuals from Russia aged about 6 to 90. With a J-beta primer mix and a sample-barcoded 5' primer, a second PCR ran roughly 6 to 12 cycles. TCRdb itself ran the 5' RACE reads through MiXCR, one entry per CDR3 protein. The table lists about 580,000 distinct CDR3 sequences, around 48% of them singletons. There are many counts of this clonotype.

This receptor was identified in a man at least 80 years old in good health. This chain uses TRBV10-3 with TRBJ2-5; D gene uncertain. Sequencing used blood. The CDR3 nucleotides read TGTGCCATCAGTGGTTCGACCGGCGAGACCCAGTACTTC. Translation: CAISGSTGETQYF.